This TCR beta chain was captured in a study of CD8 T cells in Susac syndrome. This clonotype showed up just once. Per germline, CDR1 SGHTA and CDR2 FQGNSA. The CDR3 totals 15 residues. Between the trimmed V and J ends, which lost 4 bases and 4 bases, there was a span of 16 bases. Reverse transcription of roughly 0.45 to 1 ug RNA used random hexamers. TCR beta CDR3 was amplified by immunoSEQ multiplex PCR. This amplification extended across 54 Vbeta and 13 Jbeta segments. A single record per CDR3 protein comes from TCRdb applying MiXCR to the immunoSEQ multiplex PCR reads. The table shows some 99,000 distinct CDR3 sequences, with about 93% occurring only once.

The sample taken for sequencing was CD4+ T cells from PBMCs. The chain has TRBV7-2 and TRBJ1-2, with D possibly TRBD1 on 5 matching bases. This receptor was taken from a human donor with Susac syndrome. In DNA, the CDR3 is TGTGCCAGCAGCTCCCTAGGTGGGGGGATCTATGGCTACACCTTC. Translating it yields CASSSLGGGIYGYTF.